A single T cell receptor beta chain is shown here with its context. The data were obtained in a study of technical replicates of blood from a handful of donors. Clones were sequenced by immunoSEQ multiplex PCR, and TCRdb holds only the in-frame ones, with some missing. This table holds 45,000 to 60,000 clones, about 95% found once. Germline V gene lookup returns CDR1 SGHRS and CDR2 YFSETQ. The germline V and J ends were trimmed by 1 base and 1 base, with 5 bases remaining between them. The CDR3 is 13 residues long. This receptor was obtained from a human donor in good health. Some clones in this sample may be carry-over from other donors' samples. The chain is built from TRBV5-1 and TRBJ1-1; unclear D gene. Sequencing input: PBMCs. This CDR3 reads CASSLSSNTEAFF. The CDR3 region has the DNA TGCGCCAGCAGCTTGTCGTCGAACACTGAAGCTTTCTTT.